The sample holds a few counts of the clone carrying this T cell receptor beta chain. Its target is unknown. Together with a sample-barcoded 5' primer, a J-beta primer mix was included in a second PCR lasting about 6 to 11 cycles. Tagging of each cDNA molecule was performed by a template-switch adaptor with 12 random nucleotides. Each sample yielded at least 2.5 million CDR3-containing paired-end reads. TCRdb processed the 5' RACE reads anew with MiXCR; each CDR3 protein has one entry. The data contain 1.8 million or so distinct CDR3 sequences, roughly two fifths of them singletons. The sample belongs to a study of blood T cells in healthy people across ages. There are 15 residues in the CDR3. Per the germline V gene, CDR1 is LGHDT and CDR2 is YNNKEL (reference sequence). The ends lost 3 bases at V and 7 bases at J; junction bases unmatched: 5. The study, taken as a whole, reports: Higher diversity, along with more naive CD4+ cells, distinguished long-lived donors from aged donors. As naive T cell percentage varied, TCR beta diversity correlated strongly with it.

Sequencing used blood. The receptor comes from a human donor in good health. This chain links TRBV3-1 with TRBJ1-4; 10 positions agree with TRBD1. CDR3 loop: CASSQGDRGGEKLFF. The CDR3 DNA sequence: TGTGCCAGCAGCCAGGGGGACAGGGGAGGTGAAAAACTGTTTTTT.